Presented here are 13 T cell receptor beta chains from one specimen sequenced in a study of shared T cell receptors in the human thymus. Sequencing used immunoSEQ multiplex PCR; TCRdb keeps in-frame clones, though not all of them. The table records just under 550,000 clones, around three quarters of them present only once. These sequences were also reported in another study, on human thymus T cells.

What was sequenced was thymocytes. The receptors here all came from a boy less than two years old with a congenital heart defect.

The rearrangement joins TRBV7-2 to TRBJ2-7; D might be TRBD2 (5 bases). The CDR3 spans 13 residues. Germline V lookup: CDR1 SGHTA, CDR2 FQGNSA. The V gene lost 5 bases and the J gene lost 13 bases, with 21 bases spanning the gap. This chain's CDR3 is CASSPPVDSVEYF. CDR3 sequence (DNA): TGTGCCAGCAGCCCCCCCGTGGACTCCGTAGAATACTTC.

The rearrangement links TRBV27 to TRBJ2-5; TRBD2 is a possible D gene (6 bases). The germline CDR1 and CDR2 sequences are MNHEY and SMNVEV (reference sequence). This CDR3 contains 16 residues. V gave up 4 bases and J gave up 0 bases, with 15 bases separating them. This chain's CDR3 is CASSSQYRDYQETQYF. As DNA, the CDR3 is TGTGCCAGCAGTTCTCAATACCGGGACTACCAAGAGACCCAGTACTTC.

V usage is TRBV19 and J usage is TRBJ2-5, with D hard to call. The CDR3 sequence is 14 residues long. In germline, CDR1 is LNHDA, CDR2 SQIVND (reference sequence). Trimming shortened V by 3 bases and J by 5 bases, and 13 bases separated the two germline ends. DNA of the CDR3: TGTGCCAGTAGTATCACAGTATTCCGTGAGACCCAGTACTTC. As protein: CASSITVFRETQYF.

This chain joins TRBV20-1 and TRBJ2-1; D perhaps matches TRBD1 (5 bases). V gave up 5 bases and J gave up 7 bases, with 9 bases separating them. This CDR3 has 11 residues. From germline, CDR1 is DFQATT and CDR2 SNEGSKA (reference sequence). This CDR3 is CSAARTNEQFF. In DNA, the CDR3 is TGCAGTGCTGCTCGGACAAATGAGCAGTTCTTC.

The chain links TRBV7-9 to TRBJ2-7; 7 bases are a match to TRBD1. The CDR3 covers 14 residues. The trim removed 1 base at V and 6 bases at J, leaving 6 bases unmatched. From germline, CDR1 is SEHNR and CDR2 FQNEAQ (reference sequence). This chain's CDR3 is CASSLGQGSCEQYF. The DNA for the CDR3 is TGTGCCAGCAGCTTAGGACAGGGAAGTTGCGAGCAGTACTTC.

This clone was picked up a small number of times. This rearrangement joins TRBV28 to TRBJ1-5; D is ambiguous. Trimming removed 4 bases from V and 5 bases from J, with 21 bases in between. CDR1 is MDHEN and CDR2 is SYDVKM in the germline V gene. The CDR3 is 17 residues long. CDR3: CASSSSPPGYGDQPQHF. The CDR3 DNA sequence: TGTGCCAGCAGTTCCTCTCCTCCGGGATACGGGGATCAGCCCCAGCATTTT.

The chain joins TRBV29-1 to TRBJ2-1; 12 bases are a match to TRBD1. The CDR3 covers 15 residues. With V trimmed by 5 bases and J by 9 bases, 11 bases remained unmatched. In germline, CDR1 is SQVTM, CDR2 ANQGSEA. The CDR3 DNA follows: TGCAGCGTTTGCCCGGGACAGGGGGCGCGGGGTGAGCAGTTCTTC. It encodes CSVCPGQGARGEQFF.

This clone was observed a single time. The rearrangement uses TRBV5-1 and TRBJ2-3; TRBD2 is a possible D gene (6 bases). The ends were cut back, 4 bases at V and 2 bases at J, with 11 bases in the middle. The CDR3 sequence is 14 residues long. Germline values: CDR1 SGHRS, CDR2 YFSETQ. This CDR3 reads CASSPGLLTDTQYF. CDR3 bases: TGCGCCAGCAGCCCGGGACTCCTCACAGATACGCAGTATTTT.

This sequence joins TRBV4-2 and TRBJ2-5; TRBD2 agrees at 10 bases. The CDR3 sequence is 16 residues long. The germline CDR1 and CDR2 sequences are LGHNA and YNFKEQ. The ends lost 3 bases at V and 3 bases at J; junction bases unmatched: 7. The CDR3 spells CASSHPLAGRKETQYF. Here the CDR3 DNA reads TGTGCCAGCAGCCACCCACTAGCGGGAAGAAAAGAGACCCAGTACTTC.

This rearrangement joins TRBV5-4 to TRBJ2-1, with TRBD2 identical over 8 bases. Looked up from germline, CDR1 is SGHNT and CDR2 is YYREEE (reference sequence). The V and J ends lost 6 bases and 3 bases, in that order; junction bases with no gene match: 8. The CDR3 covers 15 residues. In DNA form, the CDR3 reads TGTGCCAGCACCCTCCGGCTAGCGGGCTACAATGAGCAGTTCTTC. Its protein product is CASTLRLAGYNEQFF.

V usage is TRBV12-5 and J usage is TRBJ2-5; 7 bases are a match to TRBD1. The ends lost 1 base at V and 5 bases at J; junction bases unmatched: 7. The CDR3 spans 15 residues. From germline, CDR1 is LGHNT and CDR2 FRNRAP. The CDR3 sequence: CASGLGPGGRETQYF. The CDR3 nucleotides are TGTGCTAGTGGTTTGGGCCCAGGGGGACGGGAGACCCAGTACTTC.

The chain recombines TRBV19 with TRBJ2-3, with a possible D match to TRBD1 (6 bases). V was shortened by 10 bases and J by 6 bases, with 20 bases between the two germline ends. CDR1 and CDR2 (germline): LNHDA, SQIVND (reference sequence). This CDR3 region has 14 residues. The CDR3 here is CATFVPGVGDTQYF. CDR3 sequence (DNA): TGTGCCACGTTCGTCCCAGGGGTAGGGGATACGCAGTATTTT. Filled out from reference TRBV19 and TRBJ2-3, the complete variable domain reads DGGITQSPKYLFRKEGQNVTLSCEQNLNHDAMYWYRQDPGQGLRLIYYSQIVNDFQKGDIAEGYSVSREKKESFPLTVTSAQKNPTAFYLCATFVPGVGDTQYFGPGTRLTVL.

The chain couples TRBV6-5 to TRBJ2-3; TRBD1 agrees at 7 bases. V lost 2 bases to trimming and J lost 5 bases; unmatched junction nucleotides: 7. Germline values: CDR1 MNHEY, CDR2 SVGAGI. CDR3 length equals 15 residues. The CDR3 reads CASSYTTGDLDTQYF. In DNA form, the CDR3 reads TGTGCCAGCAGTTACACCACAGGGGATCTAGATACGCAGTATTTT.